The 3 T cell receptor beta chains below come from one sample, sequenced in a study of regulatory T cells in long-lasting Graves disease. The TCR beta library used iRepertoire HTBI primers with Arm-PCR amplification of CDR3. TCRdb re-analysed the multiplex PCR reads in MiXCR, keeping a single row per CDR3 protein. The table shows about 500,000 distinct CDR3 sequences, with around 11% occurring only once. Described time point: newly diagnosed GD, antithyroid drugs for less than 3 months. Isolated PBMC RNA provided the starting material for the TCR library. These records were also assigned to another study, of T cells in Graves' hyperthyroidism and ophthalmopathy.

Sequencing used peripheral blood mononuclear cells (PBMCs), obtained at new diagnosis, from a patient treated with antithyroid drugs. Source of these receptors: a woman in her twenties or thirties with Graves disease.

There are many counts of this clonotype. The CDR3 sequence is CSVVGQGYTEAFF. DNA for the CDR3: TGCAGCGTTGTTGGGCAGGGTTACACTGAAGCTTTCTTT. This chain connects TRBV29-1 to TRBJ1-1; tentative D call: TRBD1 (5 bases). Trimming took off 4 bases at V and 3 bases at J, with 12 bases between the two ends. The CDR3 is 13 amino acids. Germline assignment: CDR1 SQVTM and CDR2 ANQGSEA.

CDR3 nucleotides: TGTGCCAGCAGCTTAACTAGTCTAGCGGGAGGATTTGGTGAGCAGTTCTTC. Its translation: CASSLTSLAGGFGEQFF. The chain uses TRBV7-3 and TRBJ2-1; 11 bases agree with TRBD2. J lost 9 bases, V lost 0 bases, and 10 bases had no gene match. The CDR3 extends over 17 amino acids. CDR1 and CDR2 from the germline V gene are SGHTA and FQGTGA.

This clonotype has more than one count but fewer than ten. The chain couples TRBV20-1 to TRBJ2-7; D assignment may be TRBD1 or TRBD2 (5 bases each). This CDR3 contains 16 residues. Between the trimmed V and J ends, which lost 6 bases and 0 bases, there was a span of 21 bases. The germline gives CDR1 DFQATT, CDR2 SNEGSKA (reference sequence). The CDR3 sequence is CSAFPGTLPDSYEQYF. The CDR3 coding sequence is TGCAGTGCGTTTCCCGGGACCCTCCCTGACTCCTACGAGCAGTACTTC.